The 3 T cell receptor beta chains below all came from one sample that was sequenced in a study of radiotherapy plus CTLA-4 blockade in lung cancer. Clones were read by immunoSEQ multiplex PCR, and TCRdb kept only the in-frame ones, dropping some. This table has tens of thousands of clones, roughly four fifths appearing once. The sequencing used peripheral blood, collected from a patient treated with radiotherapy plus ipilimumab. The receptors here all came from a human donor with non-small cell lung cancer who had stable disease on radiotherapy plus ipilimumab.

This chain links TRBV5-1 with TRBJ2-7, with D perhaps assigned TRBD1 or TRBD2 (5 bases each). The CDR3 runs to 14 residues. The V end was cut by 2 bases, the J end by 3 bases, with 12 bases between. Germline V CDR1 and CDR2: SGHRS, YFSETQ. In nucleotides, the CDR3 is TGCGCCAGCAGCTTAGGGGACCAGATCTACGAGCAGTACTTC. Protein: CASSLGDQIYEQYF.

This chain connects TRBV25-1 to TRBJ2-7, with 8 bases fitting TRBD1. Trimming took 5 bases from V and 3 from J; bases not matched to a gene: 9. Germline lookup yields CDR1 MGHDK and CDR2 SYGVNS. This CDR3 has 15 residues. CDR3 protein: CASSFGGQGIYEQYF. The CDR3 bases are TGTGCCAGCAGTTTCGGTGGACAGGGCATCTACGAGCAGTACTTC.

V and J are TRBV5-6 and TRBJ1-1; 8 bases map to TRBD1. Germline V gene data show CDR1 as SGHDT and CDR2 as YYEEEE. Germline trimming cut 5 bases from V and 5 bases from J; bases unmatched to any gene: 23. The CDR3 extends over 19 amino acids. The CDR3 here is CASSTTGTGRSVGRTEAFF. The CDR3 DNA reads as TGTGCCAGCAGTACGACCGGGACAGGCAGAAGTGTAGGGAGAACTGAAGCTTTCTTT. The full variable domain, rest sourced from reference TRBV5-6 and TRBJ1-1, is DAGVTQSPTHLIKTRGQQVTLRCSPKSGHDTVSWYQQALGQGPQFIFQYYEEEERQRGNFPDRFSGHQFPNYSSELNVNALLLGDSALYLCASSTTGTGRSVGRTEAFFGQGTRLTVV.